Given below is one T cell receptor (beta chain) in context. This specimen belongs to a study of blood T cell repertoires in COVID-19. Measured with immunoSEQ multiplex PCR; TCRdb has only the in-frame clones, and not every one. The sample consists of more than 200,000 clones, about nine tenths of them appearing once. The sequencing input was PBMCs or T cells enriched from blood (not recorded which). The source is a woman younger than 30 who had recovered from COVID-19.

The CDR3 protein is CASSPLGETQYF. The CDR3 region has the DNA TGTGCCAGCAGCCCCCTAGGCGAGACCCAGTACTTC. The chain carries TRBV3-1 (or the pseudogene TRBV3-2) and TRBJ2-5, with D hard to call. CDR3 length equals 12 residues. V lost 4 bases and J 5 bases, leaving 8 bases between the germline ends. CDR1 is LGHDT and CDR2 is YNNKEL in the germline V gene (reference sequence).